One TCR beta chain is described in this entry. The antigen remains unidentified. The sample comes from a study of cytomegalovirus exposure and HLA in healthy donors. Across the whole study: In a later analysis, the 120 or so validation repertoires were reported to have used the same platform as the approximately 670 first-cohort repertoires. Study results and limitations: One later analysis, an examination of the 120 or so validation repertoires, found that first-cohort TCR clusters tended to co-occur in them.

Germline-derived CDR1 and CDR2 are SGHNT and YYREEE (reference sequence). V trimming: 0 bases; J trimming: 4 bases; junction bases outside the gene matches: 6. The CDR3 runs 16 residues. This table comes from immunoSEQ multiplex PCR, and its TCRdb copy is limited to in-frame clones, with some not included. The data hold some 130,000 clones, with 75% to 90% observed a single time. What was sequenced was PBMCs. The chain combines TRBV5-4 with TRBJ2-1; TRBD2 matches 8 bases. This receptor was identified in a young woman in good health and CMV-seronegative. This CDR3 reads CASSLAQAGDYNEQFF. CDR3 nucleotide sequence: TGTGCCAGCAGCTTGGCCCAAGCGGGGGATTACAATGAGCAGTTCTTC. Using reference TRBV5-4 and TRBJ2-1 for the parts outside the CDR3, the full variable domain is ETGVTQSPTHLIKTRGQQVTLRCSSQSGHNTVSWYQQALGQGPQFIFQYYREEENGRGNFPPRFSGLQFPNYSSELNVNALELDDSALYLCASSLAQAGDYNEQFFGPGTRLTVL.